Listed here are 12 T cell receptor beta chains from one sample, sequenced in a study of blood T cell repertoires in COVID-19. Using immunoSEQ multiplex PCR, the repertoire was profiled, and TCRdb retains in-frame clones only, with some absent. The sample records 240,000 or so clones, about 90% being singletons. Sequencing input: PBMCs or T cells enriched from blood (not recorded which). All receptors derive from a man aged 45 to 65 who had been exposed to COVID-19.

The chain is built from TRBV11-2 and TRBJ2-3; 8 nucleotides line up with TRBD2. The CDR3 totals 17 residues. Trimming at V came to 6 bases and at J to 1 base, leaving 12 bases not matched to a gene. Germline CDR1 and CDR2: SGHAT and FQNNGV. The CDR3 reads CASRRAGGPRGTDTQYF. CDR3 coding DNA: TGTGCCAGCAGAAGGGCGGGGGGCCCCCGGGGCACAGATACGCAGTATTTT.

This chain links TRBV27 with TRBJ1-2; D is possibly TRBD1 (5 bases). Germline V gene sequence: CDR1 MNHEY, CDR2 SMNVEV (reference sequence). This CDR3 contains 11 residues. The germline V and J ends were trimmed by 7 bases and 4 bases, with 7 bases remaining between them. The CDR3 nucleotides are TGTGCCAGCACTGACAGCTATGGCTACACCTTC. It is translated as CASTDSYGYTF.

The chain links TRBV13 to TRBJ2-7; 9 bases match TRBD1. Germline CDR1 and CDR2: PRHDT and FYEKMQ (reference sequence). J gave up 2 bases and V 4 bases, and 12 bases lay outside the gene matches. This CDR3 is built from 17 residues. CDR3 sequence reads: CASSSTQGTGQTYEQYF. For the CDR3, the DNA is TGTGCCAGCAGCTCTACCCAGGGGACAGGGCAAACCTACGAGCAGTACTTC.

Comments on this clone: This sample includes further DNA sequences coding for the same CDR3. This chain connects TRBV19 to TRBJ1-5, with TRBD1 matching over 7 bases. Germline CDR1 is LNHDA and CDR2 is SQIVND (reference sequence). This CDR3 region has 14 residues. The trim removed 4 bases at V and 4 bases at J, leaving 4 bases unmatched. CDR3 sequence: CASSRQGGNQPQHF. In DNA, the CDR3 is TGTGCCAGTAGTAGGCAGGGGGGAAATCAGCCCCAGCATTTT.

V gene TRBV7-8 combines with J gene TRBJ2-7, with TRBD2 as a possible D gene (6 bases). This CDR3 spans 14 amino acids. Between the trimmed V and J ends, which lost 2 bases and 3 bases, there was a span of 11 bases. Germline V gene lookup returns CDR1 SGHVS and CDR2 FQNEAQ. The CDR3 DNA reads as TGTGCCAGCAGCTTAAGTTTGGGGGGCTACGAGCAGTACGTC. Translated, it gives CASSLSLGGYEQYV.

V is TRBV11-1 and J is TRBJ1-1; tentatively, D is TRBD1 (5 bases). V gave up 4 bases and J gave up 1 base, with 10 bases separating them. The CDR3 loop spans 14 amino acids. In germline, CDR1 is SGHAT, CDR2 FQDESV (reference sequence). Written as DNA, the CDR3 is TGTGCCAGCAGCTGGGCAGGGTCGAACACTGAAGCTTTCTTT. This gives the protein CASSWAGSNTEAFF.

This sequence joins TRBV9 and TRBJ1-1, with D perhaps TRBD1 (5 bases). Germline assignment: CDR1 SGDLS and CDR2 YYNGEE. V lost 3 bases and J lost 2, with 14 bases in between. The CDR3 is made up of 15 amino acids. CDR3 loop: CASSAVGGANTEAFF. The CDR3 nucleotides are TGTGCCAGCAGCGCCGTCGGGGGAGCCAACACTGAAGCTTTCTTT.

The chain uses TRBV7-2 and TRBJ1-4; 7 bases are shared with TRBD1. Germline values: CDR1 SGHTA, CDR2 FQGNSA. CDR3 length: 14 amino acids. J was trimmed by 6 bases and V by 3 bases; bases with no gene match: 4. The CDR3 nucleotides are TGTGCCAGCAGCTTCGGAGGGGGCGATGAAAAACTGTTTTTT. Encoded protein: CASSFGGGDEKLFF.

This chain uses TRBV24-1 with TRBJ2-2; D gene uncertain. This CDR3 is built from 13 residues. The germline gives CDR1 KGHDR, CDR2 SFDVKD. The V and J ends lost 5 bases and 2 bases respectively, with 5 bases between them. The CDR3 sequence is CATSVRNTGELFF. CDR3 bases: TGTGCCACCAGTGTGCGTAACACCGGGGAGCTGTTTTTT.

V usage is TRBV27 and J usage is TRBJ1-3; a weak D match, TRBD1 (5 bases). V was shortened by 3 bases and J by 4 bases, with 7 bases between the two germline ends. The CDR3 covers 13 residues. Germline assignment: CDR1 MNHEY and CDR2 SMNVEV (reference sequence). The CDR3 loop is CASSLRQGNTIYF. For the CDR3, the DNA is TGTGCCAGCAGTTTGAGACAGGGAAACACCATATATTTT.

This rearrangement joins TRBV5-1 to TRBJ1-2, with D tentatively TRBD1 (6 bases). CDR3 length: 15 residues. CDR1 is SGHRS, CDR2 YFSETQ, per germline. V was pared by 2 bases and J by 1 base, with 12 bases between. CDR3 DNA sequence: TGCGCCAGCAGCTTCCGGACAGACCTTAACTATGGCTACACCTTC. Translated: CASSFRTDLNYGYTF.

The chain combines TRBV2 with TRBJ1-4, with 7 positions matching TRBD1. The CDR3 loop spans 13 amino acids. Trimming cost V 6 bases and J 5 bases; bases outside gene matches: 3. Germline V CDR1 and CDR2: SNHLY, FYNNEI. The CDR3 sequence: CASRSQGNEKLFF. The CDR3 region has the DNA TGTGCCAGCAGGTCACAGGGGAATGAAAAACTGTTTTTT.